The 10 T cell receptor beta chains listed next were all sequenced from one sample in a study of cytomegalovirus exposure and HLA in healthy donors (dated by TCRdb to between 2016 and 2019). Libraries were prepared through the immunoSEQ multiplex PCR assay. A mixture of 60 forward primers for TCR Vbeta segments and 13 reverse primers for TCR Jbeta segments was used in the multiplex PCR. What TCRdb holds here is the immuneACCESS table cut down to in-frame rearrangements. Part of the clones is not present; checked against another copy, under half of the missing clones reflect an unresolved V gene, and the others are unexplained. This sample holds around 100,000 clones; 79% were observed only once. The ten largest account for less than 5% of the sample. Sequencing was performed on PBMCs. Receptor source: a man in his forties or fifties in good health and CMV-seropositive.

V usage is TRBV19 and J usage is TRBJ2-7, with D perhaps matching TRBD1 (5 bases). V was pared by 8 bases and J by 0 bases, with 14 bases between. Looked up from germline, CDR1 is LNHDA and CDR2 is SQIVND (reference sequence). This CDR3 is built from 14 residues. The CDR3 reads CASRSRTISYEQYF. CDR3 bases: TGTGCCAGTCGGTCTAGGACAATCTCCTACGAGCAGTACTTC. Full variable domain (outside the CDR3, taken from reference TRBV19 and TRBJ2-7): DGGITQSPKYLFRKEGQNVTLSCEQNLNHDAMYWYRQDPGQGLRLIYYSQIVNDFQKGDIAEGYSVSREKKESFPLTVTSAQKNPTAFYLCASRSRTISYEQYFGPGTRLTVT.

This chain links TRBV19 with TRBJ2-2; D may be TRBD1 (6 bases). The CDR3 length is 13 residues. V shed 4 bases and J shed 7 bases, with 10 bases lying between them. Germline loops: CDR1 LNHDA, CDR2 SQIVND (reference sequence). The CDR3 nucleotides are TGTGCCAGTAGTAACAGGGTCAGCGGGGAGCTGTTTTTT. Translating gives CASSNRVSGELFF. Variable domain in full (rest from reference TRBV19 and TRBJ2-2): DGGITQSPKYLFRKEGQNVTLSCEQNLNHDAMYWYRQDPGQGLRLIYYSQIVNDFQKGDIAEGYSVSREKKESFPLTVTSAQKNPTAFYLCASSNRVSGELFFGEGSRLTVL.

The chain uses TRBV5-6 and TRBJ2-7; 7 bases fit TRBD2. The CDR3 sequence is 16 residues long. V was pared by 4 bases and J by 3 bases, with 13 bases of the junction left unmatched. The germline gives CDR1 SGHDT, CDR2 YYEEEE. Written as DNA, the CDR3 is TGTGCCAGCAGCGTCACCTTTGAGGGAGGGGACTACGAGCAGTACTTC. Its translation: CASSVTFEGGDYEQYF.

The V call is TRBV28, the J call TRBJ2-7; TRBD2 matches at 14 bases. There are 17 residues in the CDR3. J lost 1 base, V lost 5 bases, and 7 bases had no gene match. Per germline, CDR1 MDHEN and CDR2 SYDVKM. CDR3 nucleotide sequence: TGTGCCAGCAGTGGACTAGCGGGAGGAAGCGTATCCTACGAGCAGTACTTC. Its protein product is CASSGLAGGSVSYEQYF.

About this clone: Relative to the germline gene, one junction end is altered; a read error may explain this. The chain is built from TRBV7-9 and TRBJ2-7; D unclear. The CDR3 has 12 amino acids. CDR1 SEHNR and CDR2 FQNEAQ come from the germline V gene (reference sequence). The CDR3 loop reads CSSSFVPNEQYF. CDR3 DNA sequence: TGTTCCAGCAGCTTCGTACCTAACGAGCAGTACTTC. Together with reference TRBV7-9 and TRBJ2-7, the CDR3 gives the full variable domain: DTGVSQNPRHKITKRGQNVTFRCDPISEHNRLYWYRQTLGQGPEFLTYFQNEAQLEKSRLLSDRFSAERPKGSFSTLEIQRTEQGDSAMYLCSSSFVPNEQYFGPGTRLTVT.

The chain links TRBV4-2 to TRBJ2-1, with TRBD2 matching 7 bases. V was pared by 3 bases and J by 2 bases, with 10 bases of the junction left unmatched. This CDR3 has 17 residues. The V gene's germline CDR1 is LGHNA and CDR2 YNFKEQ. The CDR3 region is CASSQTTSEVAYNEQFF. CDR3 nucleotide sequence: TGTGCCAGCAGCCAGACCACTAGCGAGGTCGCCTACAATGAGCAGTTCTTC.

The chain carries TRBV27 and TRBJ2-7; D is perhaps TRBD1 (6 bases). CDR3 length: 12 amino acids. With 9 bases removed from V and 0 bases from J, the gap between germline ends came to 9 bases. Germline V CDR1 and CDR2: MNHEY, SMNVEV (reference sequence). The CDR3 loop reads CASRDNSYEQYF. The CDR3, as DNA: TGTGCCAGTCGGGACAACTCCTACGAGCAGTACTTC.

The rearrangement joins TRBV7-9 to TRBJ2-1, with D perhaps TRBD1 (6 bases). The germline V gene encodes CDR1 SEHNR and CDR2 FQNEAQ (reference sequence). This CDR3 has 13 residues. V lost 6 bases and J 7 bases, leaving 13 bases between the germline ends. The chain's CDR3 is CASRHERGNEQFF. CDR3 bases: TGTGCCAGCAGACATGAGAGGGGGAATGAGCAGTTCTTC.

The V call is TRBV5-1, the J call TRBJ2-7, with TRBD2 matching over 9 bases. In germline, CDR1 is SGHRS, CDR2 YFSETQ. V lost 4 bases to trimming and J lost 5 bases; unmatched junction nucleotides: 10. This CDR3 has 15 residues. CDR3 sequence (DNA): TGCGCCAGCAGCCCCAAAGCGGGAGGTAAAAACGAGCAGTACTTC. Residues: CASSPKAGGKNEQYF.

The CDR3 protein is CASRTGASPHTDTQYF. The CDR3 DNA reads TGTGCCAGCAGGACAGGGGCGTCGCCACACACAGATACGCAGTATTTT. The chain carries TRBV27 and TRBJ2-3; 8 bases match TRBD1. Germline V lookup: CDR1 MNHEY, CDR2 SMNVEV (reference sequence). V trimming: 6 bases; J trimming: 2 bases; junction bases outside the gene matches: 10. The CDR3 contains 16 residues.